This T cell receptor (beta chain) was obtained from a study of cytomegalovirus exposure and HLA in healthy donors. Study-wide background: The 120 validation repertoires and the 666 first-cohort repertoires shared a platform, a later analysis reported.

Per germline, CDR1 MDHEN and CDR2 SYDVKM. This CDR3 region has 16 residues. Trimming took 4 bases from V and 0 from J; bases not matched to a gene: 5. Study-wide points: Some TCR beta chains (around 180 of them) were listed as cytomegalovirus-associated.

Generated by immunoSEQ multiplex PCR, the TCRdb table keeps only in-frame clones and is missing some. The table lists 85,000 to 90,000 clones, about 96% of them singletons, with more than 0.65% in the top ten. To note about this clone: What it recognizes is unknown.

The receptor was isolated from a man between 18 and 35 years old in good health and CMV-seronegative. The chain joins TRBV28 to TRBJ2-2, with 7 bases aligning to TRBD1. Source material: PBMCs. As DNA, the CDR3 is TGTGCCAGCAGTTCCCCGGGACAGACGAACACCGGGGAGCTGTTTTTT. Its translation: CASSSPGQTNTGELFF.